Listed below are T cell receptor beta chains from one sample, sequenced in a study of radiotherapy plus CTLA-4 blockade in lung cancer. The method was immunoSEQ multiplex PCR; TCRdb's version includes in-frame clones alone and lacks a portion of them. This table holds fewer than 100,000 clones, over 80% found once. The specimen was peripheral blood, collected from a patient treated with radiotherapy plus ipilimumab. The receptors shown here come from a human donor with non-small cell lung cancer who had stable disease on radiotherapy plus ipilimumab. CDR3s include the opening cysteine and the closing phenylalanine or tryptophan. Each record gives: clone size, CDR3 length, V gene, J gene, D gene, CDR3 protein, CDR3 DNA. A D gene is named only where the DNA matches it firmly. A clone size is listed for some rows: how often the clone was seen (once, few, many), or a class if it is expanded.

NA,15,TRBV13,TRBJ2-7,NA,CASSPRQELYYEQYF,TGTGCCAGCAGCCCCAGACAGGAGTTGTACTACGAGCAGTACTTC
NA,15,TRBV7-6,TRBJ2-1,TRBD2,CASSLGLAAYNEQFF,TGTGCCAGCAGCCTCGGGCTAGCGGCCTACAATGAGCAGTTCTTC
NA,14,TRBV9,TRBJ1-6,NA,CASSVYGDDSPLHF,TGTGCCAGCAGCGTATATGGAGATGATTCACCCCTCCACTTT
few,16,TRBV5-1,TRBJ2-2,TRBD1,CASSPRDRGITGELFF,TGCGCCAGCAGCCCCCGGGACAGGGGTATCACCGGGGAGCTGTTTTTT
NA,14,TRBV4-2,TRBJ2-5,TRBD2,CASSLSGSGETQYF,TGTGCCAGCAGCCTCAGCGGGAGTGGAGAGACCCAGTACTTC
few,13,TRBV28,TRBJ1-2,TRBD1,CASSPDRNYGYTF,TGTGCCAGCAGCCCGGACAGGAACTATGGCTACACCTTC
NA,13,TRBV2,TRBJ1-2,NA,CASSEVGGDGYTF,TGTGCCAGCAGTGAAGTTGGGGGGGATGGCTACACCTTC
NA,15,TRBV19,TRBJ2-2,NA,CASKSGSPNTGELFF,TGTGCCAGTAAAAGTGGCAGCCCGAACACCGGGGAGCTGTTTTTT
few,16,TRBV5-1,TRBJ2-6,NA,CASSLGQSSGANVLTF,TGCGCCAGCAGCTTGGGACAGAGCTCTGGGGCCAACGTCCTGACTTTC
NA,13,TRBV5-4,TRBJ2-4,NA,CASSPTGASIQYF,TGTGCCAGCAGCCCGACTGGCGCCAGCATTCAGTACTTC
few,14,TRBV28,TRBJ1-5,NA,CASSLSAGNQPQHF,TGTGCCAGCAGTTTGTCGGCGGGCAATCAGCCCCAGCATTTT
NA,11,TRBV29-1,TRBJ2-7,NA,CSVYVLYEQYF,TGCAGCGTGTACGTTCTATACGAGCAGTACTTC
NA,16,TRBV5-1,TRBJ2-2,NA,CASSLVPGLGTGELFF,TGCGCCAGCAGCTTGGTTCCGGGTTTGGGCACCGGGGAGCTGTTTTTT
NA,15,TRBV5-4,TRBJ2-5,NA,CASSPAGRGGETQYF,TGTGCCAGCAGCCCCGCGGGGAGGGGGGGTGAGACCCAGTACTTC
NA,11,TRBV6-1,TRBJ2-7,NA,CASRSLYEQYF,TGTGCCAGCAGGAGCCTCTACGAGCAGTACTTC
NA,14,TRBV18,TRBJ2-5,NA,CASSPAVAQETQYF,TGTGCCAGCTCACCCGCGGTGGCCCAAGAGACCCAGTACTTC